This T cell receptor (beta chain) was identified during a study of T cells in Graves' hyperthyroidism and ophthalmopathy. CDR1 and CDR2 from the germline V gene are SGHRS and YFSETQ. The V end lost 0 bases, the J end lost 2 bases, and 9 bases lay between the germline ends. The CDR3 consists of 16 residues. Amplified TCR beta CDR3 regions derived from RNA transcripts. Researchers ran a first-round RT-PCR on the TCR CDR3 using the HTBI primer set. TCRdb redid the calling of the multiplex PCR reads with MiXCR, one entry per CDR3 protein. In the table there are some 560,000 distinct CDR3 sequences, about 15% of which are singletons.

The sequence came from a woman in her thirties with Graves' hyperthyroidism. This rearrangement joins TRBV5-1 to TRBJ2-6; tentatively, D is TRBD1 (5 bases). Sequencing input: blood. Here the CDR3 DNA reads TGCGCCAGCAGCTTGGCCCCAGGGACTGGGGCCAACGTCCTGACTTTC. Residues: CASSLAPGTGANVLTF.